The source of this T cell receptor (beta chain) is a study of graft-versus-host responses after intestinal transplantation. In the study overall: Following induction with anti-thymocyte globulin, all recipients were given tacrolimus and steroids for about 3 years.

Unmatched junction bases numbered 9, after V lost 7 bases and J lost 7 bases. CDR1 and CDR2 (germline): MNHNS, SASEGT. The CDR3 is made up of 13 amino acids. Here immunoSEQ multiplex PCR was the method, and the copy in TCRdb shows in-frame clones only, minus some. The table shows 90,000 to 120,000 clones, with roughly 87% occurring only once. To note about this clone: Its antigen is unknown.

The V gene is TRBV6-1, the J gene TRBJ2-5, with 7 bases identical to TRBD1. This sequence originates from a human donor who received an intestinal transplant. The specimen comprised unstimulated CD4+ T cells sorted from spleen or lymph node cells, sampled before intestinal transplant. CDR3 coding DNA: TGTGCCAGCACTGGGGACAGCCCACGGACCCAGTACTTC. This gives the protein CASTGDSPRTQYF.